A single sample is the source of the 27 T cell receptor beta chains below, sequenced in a study of blood T cell repertoires in COVID-19. Only in-frame clones appear in the TCRdb table, and some are missing; sequencing was by immunoSEQ multiplex PCR. The sample includes approximately 250,000 clones, more than 65% of them seen just once. Sequenced input: peripheral blood. The receptor set was obtained from a woman aged 35 to 49 who had recovered from COVID-19.

This sequence joins TRBV19 and TRBJ2-7; TRBD1 matches at 9 bases. The junction had 7 bases not matched to a gene; V was cut back by 5 bases and J by 2 bases. The CDR3 consists of 15 residues. Germline CDR1 reads LNHDA; CDR2 reads SQIVND (reference sequence). CDR3 in amino acids: CASSRSQGATYEQYF. CDR3 DNA sequence: TGTGCCAGTAGTCGCTCACAGGGGGCTACCTACGAGCAGTACTTC. Based on the CDR3 plus reference TRBV19 and TRBJ2-7, the full variable domain is DGGITQSPKYLFRKEGQNVTLSCEQNLNHDAMYWYRQDPGQGLRLIYYSQIVNDFQKGDIAEGYSVSREKKESFPLTVTSAQKNPTAFYLCASSRSQGATYEQYFGPGTRLTVT.

This clone was found once. The V and J genes are TRBV6-5 and TRBJ1-2; 9 nucleotides line up with TRBD1. The V segment lost 0 bases and the J segment 2 bases; nucleotides outside the gene matches: 4. CDR1 MNHEY and CDR2 SVGAGI come from the germline V gene. The CDR3 totals 16 residues. CDR3 bases: TGTGCCAGCAGTTACTCGGGGACAGGGCTGAACTATGGCTACACCTTC. It specifies CASSYSGTGLNYGYTF.

The V call is TRBV23-1, the J call TRBJ1-2; 11 bases map to TRBD1. TRBV23-1 is filed as an ORF, its function uncertain. V lost 8 bases to trimming and J lost 4 bases; unmatched junction nucleotides: 12. The CDR3 loop spans 16 amino acids. The CDR3 nucleotides are TGCGCCAGCCGAATATCCGGGACAGGGGGATTCTATGGCTACACCTTC. This translates into CASRISGTGGFYGYTF.

This clone has just a few counts. The chain combines TRBV2 with TRBJ1-2, with 8 positions matching TRBD1. J gave up 7 bases and V 6 bases, and 10 bases lay outside the gene matches. The germline V gene has CDR1 SNHLY and CDR2 FYNNEI. This CDR3 spans 14 amino acids. CDR3 amino acids: CASSARTGTAGYTF. CDR3 coding DNA: TGTGCCAGCAGCGCTAGGACAGGGACGGCTGGCTACACCTTC.

The CDR3 DNA follows: TGTGCCAGCAGCTTAGAGAGCCGGGTTTCACCCCTCCACTTT. Translation gives CASSLESRVSPLHF. The chain is built from TRBV11-3 and TRBJ1-6; D ambiguous. V was trimmed by 0 bases and J by 9 bases, leaving 9 bases between them. The germline CDR1 and CDR2 sequences are SGHNT and YENEEA. The CDR3 extends over 14 amino acids.

The V and J genes are TRBV19 and TRBJ1-4, with D perhaps matching TRBD1 (5 bases). V lost 6 bases to trimming and J lost 5 bases, with 16 bases between them. Germline loops: CDR1 LNHDA, CDR2 SQIVND (reference sequence). The CDR3 is 15 amino acids. CDR3 nucleotide sequence: TGTGCCAGTAGGACTCCAGGGAAGGGGAATGAAAAACTGTTTTTT. Its translation is CASRTPGKGNEKLFF.

This chain connects TRBV3-1 (or the pseudogene TRBV3-2) to TRBJ2-1, with TRBD1 as a possible D gene (6 bases). The germline CDR1 and CDR2 sequences are LGHDT and YNNKEL (reference sequence). The length of the CDR3 is 14 residues. Trimming stripped 2 bases from V and 10 bases from J, with 15 bases between. CDR3 nucleotides: TGTGCCAGCAGCCAATTCGACGTGGACAGAGAGCAGTTCTTC. Its protein is CASSQFDVDREQFF.

DNA for the CDR3: TGTGCCAGCTCACCGGGGACAGGGGATAATGAGCAGTTCTTC. It encodes CASSPGTGDNEQFF. The chain recombines TRBV18 with TRBJ2-1, with 10 positions matching TRBD1. This CDR3 is 14 amino acids long. The V gene's germline CDR1 is KGHSH and CDR2 LQKENI. V lost 3 bases to trimming and J lost 7 bases; unmatched junction nucleotides: 3.

The table lists this clone with a few counts. CDR3 residues: CASSLVGALFNSPLHF. In nucleotides, the CDR3 is TGCGCCAGCAGCTTGGTGGGGGCTCTGTTTAATTCACCCCTCCACTTT. The chain employs TRBV5-1 and TRBJ1-6; a possible D gene is TRBD1 (6 bases). The CDR3 length is 16 residues. Trimming left V 0 bases short and J 6 bases short, with 13 bases between. The germline CDR1 and CDR2 sequences are SGHRS and YFSETQ.

In nucleotides, the CDR3 is TGTGCCAGCAGCTTAACAGGGGGGCAAGACACCATATATTTT. It encodes CASSLTGGQDTIYF. The chain has TRBV7-8 and TRBJ1-3; 8 positions agree with TRBD1. The V gene end was trimmed by 2 bases and the J gene end by 8 bases; junction bases not matched to a gene: 5. The CDR3 loop spans 14 amino acids. The germline V gene has CDR1 SGHVS and CDR2 FQNEAQ.

The chain joins TRBV4-2 to TRBJ1-1, with 10 bases that match TRBD1. After removal of 3 bases from V and 3 bases from J, the junction contained 4 bases not matched to a gene. Germline assignment: CDR1 LGHNA and CDR2 YNFKEQ. The CDR3 is 15 amino acids. CDR3: CASSQGTGDYTEAFF. The CDR3 nucleotides are TGTGCCAGCAGCCAGGGGACAGGGGACTACACTGAAGCTTTCTTT.

This rearrangement joins TRBV3-1 (or the pseudogene TRBV3-2) to TRBJ1-6; D is perhaps TRBD1 (6 bases). This CDR3 is built from 16 residues. Germline V lookup: CDR1 LGHDT, CDR2 YNNKEL (reference sequence). V lost 1 base to trimming and J lost 7 bases, with 14 bases between them. CDR3 in amino acids: CASSQAQGWGNSPLHF. The CDR3 coding sequence is TGTGCCAGCAGCCAAGCACAGGGTTGGGGGAATTCACCCCTCCACTTT.

The J gene is TRBJ2-3, the V gene TRBV21-1; the listed D gene, TRBD2, was not tested against the DNA. TRBV21-1 is a documented pseudogene. The CDR3 has 11 residues. CDR3 residues: CASSSRGTQYF. As DNA, the CDR3 is TGTGCCAGCAGCAGTAGAGGGACGCAGTATTTT.

This chain joins TRBV19 and TRBJ2-6, with D possibly being TRBD1 (6 bases). CDR1 LNHDA and CDR2 SQIVND come from the germline V gene (reference sequence). Trimming took off 6 bases at V and 0 bases at J, with 12 bases between the two ends. CDR3 length: 16 residues. CDR3: CASSADSPSGANVLTF. DNA for the CDR3: TGTGCCAGTAGCGCGGACAGCCCCTCTGGGGCCAACGTCCTGACTTTC.

Points on this clone: At one end the junction does not follow the germline gene, possibly because of a read error. The V and J genes are TRBV7-9 and TRBJ2-3, with 7 bases identical to TRBD1. Germline V gives CDR1 SEHNR, CDR2 FQNEAQ (reference sequence). CDR3 size: 18 residues. Here the CDR3 DNA reads TGTGCCAGCAGCGCAAGAACAGGGGCGACAGGGAGCAGAGATACGCAGTATTTT. Residues: CASSARTGATGSRDTQYF.

This clone has more than one count but fewer than ten. The genes are TRBV28 and TRBJ1-1; D gene uncertain. The CDR3 extends over 14 amino acids. The germline CDR1 and CDR2 sequences are MDHEN and SYDVKM. V gave up 3 bases and J gave up 7 bases, with 15 bases separating them. In nucleotides, the CDR3 is TGTGCCAGCAGTTTTCCCGGGAATACTGGTGAAGCTTTCTTT. As protein: CASSFPGNTGEAFF. Full variable domain (remainder filled in from reference TRBV28 and TRBJ1-1): DVKVTQSSRYLVKRTGEKVFLECVQDMDHENMFWYRQDPGLGLRLIYFSYDVKMKEKGDIPEGYSVSREKKERFSLILESASTNQTSMYLCASSFPGNTGEAFFGQGTRLTVV.

In nucleotides, the CDR3 is TGTGCCAGCAGTTTATTCCGGGGAGGCACTGAAGCTTTCTTT. Translated: CASSLFRGGTEAFF. The rearrangement joins TRBV27 to TRBJ1-1, with D unclear. Trimming took off 1 base at V and 4 bases at J, with 10 bases between the two ends. This CDR3 is 14 amino acids long. The germline gives CDR1 MNHEY, CDR2 SMNVEV (reference sequence).

For the CDR3, the DNA is TGTGCCAGCAGTCGACAGGGGGCGGCTGAAGCTTTCTTT. Protein: CASSRQGAAEAFF. The V gene is TRBV27, the J gene TRBJ1-1, with 10 bases matching TRBD1. With 5 bases clipped from V and 6 bases from J, the junction kept 3 bases outside the gene matches. This CDR3 region has 13 residues. CDR1 is MNHEY and CDR2 is SMNVEV in the germline V gene (reference sequence).

This rearrangement joins TRBV6-1 to TRBJ2-3, with D possibly matching TRBD2 (5 bases). The ends were cut back, 3 bases at V and 8 bases at J, with 15 bases in the middle. Germline CDR1 and CDR2: MNHNS and SASEGT. This CDR3 comprises 14 residues. The CDR3: CASSDNWGVGTQYF. The CDR3 DNA reads as TGTGCCAGCAGTGACAATTGGGGAGTGGGTACGCAGTATTTT.

This chain uses TRBV5-5 with TRBJ1-4; unclear D gene. The ends were cut back, 4 bases at V and 8 bases at J, with 15 bases in the middle. The CDR3 has 14 residues. Germline lookup yields CDR1 SGHKS and CDR2 YYEKEE (reference sequence). CDR3 bases: TGTGCCAGCAGCCCGTGGGGAGCGGACGAAAAACTGTTTTTT. Its protein is CASSPWGADEKLFF.

This clone has only a few counts. The chain employs TRBV10-3 and TRBJ1-3; D is unresolved. This CDR3 has 14 residues. CDR1 is ENHRY, CDR2 SYGVKD, per germline. V was shortened by 10 bases and J by 0 bases, with 13 bases between the two germline ends. For the CDR3, the DNA is TGTGCCACTCTTCCGGGAGACTCTGGAAACACCATATATTTT. Encoded protein: CATLPGDSGNTIYF.

This sequence joins TRBV5-1 and TRBJ2-5; TRBD2 matches 7 bases. Germline V CDR1 and CDR2: SGHRS, YFSETQ. This CDR3 region has 16 residues. Germline trimming cut 5 bases from V and 0 bases from J; bases unmatched to any gene: 10. The CDR3 is CASRTGGRFHQETQYF. CDR3 sequence (DNA): TGCGCCAGCAGAACGGGAGGACGGTTCCACCAAGAGACCCAGTACTTC.

This clone was recorded at least ten times. The genes are TRBV11-3 and TRBJ1-4; D is unclear. V dropped 4 bases and J dropped 10 bases, with 19 bases sitting between them. Germline V lookup: CDR1 SGHNT, CDR2 YENEEA. This CDR3 is 15 amino acids long. CDR3 region: CASSYESTGAGKLFF. The CDR3 DNA is TGTGCCAGCAGCTACGAATCAACGGGAGCCGGAAAACTGTTTTTT. The complete variable domain, with remaining parts taken from reference TRBV11-3 and TRBJ1-4, reads EAGVVQSPRYKIIEKKQPVAFWCNPISGHNTLYWYLQNLGQGPELLIRYENEEAVDDSQLPKDRFSAERLKGVDSTLKIQPAELGDSAVYLCASSYESTGAGKLFFGSGTQLSVL.

This clone was seen a single time. The rearrangement uses TRBV18 and TRBJ2-1, with TRBD2 as a possible D gene (7 bases). This CDR3 has 18 residues. Trimming took 1 base from V and 7 from J, leaving 23 bases between them. Germline V gene data show CDR1 as KGHSH and CDR2 as LQKENI. CDR3 residues: CASSPQAVGGALGNEQFF. The CDR3 DNA follows: TGTGCCAGCTCACCACAAGCTGTGGGGGGGGCGCTGGGGAATGAGCAGTTCTTC.

V usage is TRBV5-1 and J usage is TRBJ2-1; 7 bases match TRBD2. From germline, CDR1 is SGHRS and CDR2 YFSETQ. The ends lost 2 bases at V and 11 bases at J; junction bases unmatched: 4. This CDR3 contains 12 residues. CDR3 residues: CASSLSGAQQFF. The CDR3, as DNA: TGCGCCAGCAGCTTAAGCGGGGCCCAGCAGTTCTTC.

V gene TRBV7-2 combines with J gene TRBJ2-6; no firm D call. The CDR3 totals 17 residues. The V gene's germline CDR1 is SGHTA and CDR2 FQGNSA. Trimming took 5 bases from V and 0 from J, leaving 14 bases between them. In DNA form, the CDR3 reads TGTGCCAGCAGCCAATACCCAGTACGCTCTGGGGCCAACGTCCTGACTTTC. Translated, it gives CASSQYPVRSGANVLTF. The complete variable domain, with remaining parts taken from reference TRBV7-2 and TRBJ2-6, reads GAGVSQSPSNKVTEKGKDVELRCDPISGHTALYWYRQSLGQGLEFLIYFQGNSAPDKSGLPSDRFSAERTGGSVSTLTIQRTQQEDSAVYLCASSQYPVRSGANVLTFGAGSRLTVL.

The chain joins TRBV2 to TRBJ1-1; 9 bases fit TRBD1. The CDR3 covers 16 residues. Germline assignment: CDR1 SNHLY and CDR2 FYNNEI. The junction had 11 bases not matched to a gene; V was cut back by 1 base and J by 8 bases. The CDR3 spells CASSEGNRGRISEAFF. In DNA form, the CDR3 reads TGTGCCAGCAGTGAAGGGAACAGGGGGCGAATTTCGGAAGCTTTCTTT.